A selection of T cell receptor beta chains follows, all from one sample in a study of Graves' ophthalmopathy and Graves' hyperthyroidism. TCRdb itself ran the multiplex PCR reads through MiXCR, one entry per CDR3 protein. This sample yields a few hundred thousand distinct CDR3 sequences, of which approximately 15% are seen a single time; 5.5% to 7% belongs to the top ten. The sequenced material came from peripheral blood. The source is a woman younger than 35 with stable Graves' hyperthyroidism. CDR3s include the opening cysteine and the closing phenylalanine or tryptophan. The D gene is left open where the match is weak. Expanded clones are given a class, and other clones once, few, many or no size at all.

J | D | size | V | CDR3 | DNA
TRBJ2-2 | TRBD1 | few | TRBV7-3 | CASRDRGPTGELFF | TGTGCCAGCAGGGACAGGGGCCCAACCGGGGAGCTGTTTTTT
TRBJ1-2 | - | many | TRBV2 | CASSEQGTNYGYTF | TGTGCCAGCAGTGAACAGGGAACTAACTATGGCTACACCTTC
TRBJ1-5 | - | - | TRBV6-5 | CASSYKGDQPQHF | TGTGCCAGCAGTTACAAGGGCGATCAGCCCCAGCATTTT
TRBJ2-7 | - | many | TRBV6-2/TRBV6-3 | CASSYGLASYEQYF | TGTGCCAGCAGTTACGGGCTAGCCTCCTACGAGCAGTACTTC
TRBJ2-5 | - | many | TRBV5-1 | CASSLGGGAYETQYF | TGCGCCAGCAGCTTGGGCGGAGGGGCGTATGAGACCCAGTACTTC
TRBJ1-2 | - | - | TRBV18 | CASSPKGGGYTF | TGTGCCAGCTCGCCTAAGGGGGGTGGCTACACCTTC
TRBJ2-5 | TRBD2 | few | TRBV7-2 | CASSLAGLAGGETQYF | TGTGCCAGCAGCTTGGCGGGGCTAGCGGGGGGAGAGACCCAGTACTTC
TRBJ1-2 | - | - | TRBV2 | CASTGDDRGYTF | TGTGCCAGCACAGGGGACGATAGAGGCTACACCTTC
TRBJ2-4 | - | many | TRBV5-1 | CASSLDGTAGNIKYF | TGCGCCAGCAGCTTGGATGGGACAGCGGGAAACATTAAGTACTTC
TRBJ1-1 | - | few | TRBV10-3 | CARREHPNTEAFF | TGTGCCAGACGAGAACATCCGAACACTGAAGCTTTCTTT
TRBJ1-6 | - | - | TRBV10-3 | CAISERGGANSPLHF | TGTGCCATCAGCGAGAGGGGCGGTGCTAATTCACCCCTCCACTTT
TRBJ1-2 | - | - | TRBV12-3/TRBV12-4 | CASSLRGVPNYGCTF | TGTGCCAGCAGCCTTAGGGGGGTCCCTAACTATGGCTGCACCTTC
TRBJ1-1 | - | - | TRBV11-3 | CASSLTSLDTEAFF | TGTGCCAGCAGCTTAACGTCACTGGACACTGAAGCTTTCTTT
TRBJ1-2 | TRBD1 | once | TRBV20-1 | CSAIGTGGGGYTF | TGCAGTGCTATCGGGACAGGGGGCGGTGGCTACACCTTC
TRBJ2-2 | - | many | TRBV15 | CATSRGGTDTGELFF | TGTGCCACCAGCAGAGGAGGGACGGACACCGGGGAGCTGTTTTTT
TRBJ1-2 | - | few | TRBV18 | CASSPGLEHGYTF | TGTGCCAGCTCCCCCGGGTTGGAACATGGCTACACCTTC
TRBJ1-2 | - | many | TRBV7-8 | CASSSGVALYGYTF | TGTGCCAGCAGCTCAGGGGTCGCGCTCTATGGCTACACCTTC
TRBJ2-7 | - | many | TRBV19 | CASSMKAGAFYEQYF | TGTGCCAGTAGTATGAAGGCAGGGGCGTTCTACGAGCAGTACTTC
TRBJ2-5 | - | many | TRBV6-2/TRBV6-3 | CASSYNSDATQYF | TGTGCCAGCAGTTACAACTCTGATGCGACCCAGTACTTC
TRBJ1-6 | TRBD1 | - | TRBV11-1 | CASSWGTGTNSPLHF | TGTGCCAGCAGCTGGGGGACAGGGACAAACTCACCCCTCCACTTT
TRBJ1-1 | - | many | TRBV3-1 | CASSQMNTEAFF | TGTGCCAGCAGCCAAATGAACACTGAAGCTTTCTTT
TRBJ1-5 | - | many | TRBV6-1 | CASNPGTNNQPQHF | TGTGCCAGCAACCCCGGGACAAACAATCAGCCCCAGCATTTT
TRBJ1-6 | TRBD1 | many | TRBV6-1 | CASSEIGQGNSPLHF | TGTGCCAGCAGTGAAATTGGACAGGGTAATTCACCCCTCCACTTT
TRBJ2-5 | - | many | TRBV6-2/TRBV6-3 | CASRDGQETQYF | TGTGCCAGCAGGGACGGTCAAGAGACCCAGTACTTC
TRBJ1-2 | - | - | TRBV7-2 | CASSLGDSRGYTF | TGTGCCAGCAGCTTAGGTGACAGCCGTGGCTACACCTTC
TRBJ2-7 | - | many | TRBV7-2 | CASSLDGALDEQYF | TGTGCCAGCAGCTTAGATGGGGCTTTAGACGAGCAGTACTTC
TRBJ1-2 | - | - | TRBV12-3/TRBV12-4 | CASSFSTVSPNYGYTF | TGTGCCAGCAGTTTTTCGACAGTGAGTCCGAACTATGGCTACACCTTC
TRBJ2-7 | - | many | TRBV19 | CASSTLPGQKRDEQYF | TGTGCCAGTAGTACCCTCCCGGGCCAAAAACGGGACGAGCAGTACTTC
TRBJ1-2 | - | many | TRBV7-3 | CASSHGLTGFTGYTF | TGTGCCAGCAGCCACGGATTGACAGGTTTTACGGGCTACACCTTC
TRBJ2-2 | TRBD1 | many | TRBV25-1 | CASSEAGGPNTGELFF | TGTGCCAGCAGTGAGGCAGGGGGCCCTAACACCGGGGAGCTGTTTTTT
TRBJ1-1 | - | many | TRBV7-9 | CASRPGGGANTEAFF | TGTGCCAGCAGGCCTGGCGGGGGCGCGAACACTGAAGCTTTCTTT